These 9 T cell receptor beta chains were all obtained from the same sample, sequenced in a study of cytomegalovirus exposure and HLA in healthy donors. Primers included in the PCR were 60 Vbeta and 13 Jbeta primers. Only in-frame clones appear in the TCRdb table, and some are missing; sequencing was by immunoSEQ multiplex PCR. The sample yields about 200,000 clones, of which the top ten take up roughly 0.74%. The sample consisted of PBMCs. These receptors originate from a boy younger than 18 in good health and CMV-seronegative.

The rearrangement links TRBV5-4 to TRBJ2-7; D possibly corresponds to TRBD1 (6 bases). The V gene's germline CDR1 is SGHNT and CDR2 YYREEE (reference sequence). Trimming pared 0 bases from V and 3 bases from J, leaving 10 bases between. The CDR3 runs 14 residues. The CDR3 region is CASSLAQGNYEQYF. CDR3 bases: TGTGCCAGCAGCTTGGCGCAGGGGAACTACGAGCAGTACTTC.

V usage is TRBV4-1 and J usage is TRBJ2-7; tentatively, D is TRBD2 (6 bases). This CDR3 spans 18 amino acids. V dropped 0 bases and J dropped 0 bases, with 18 bases sitting between them. Per the germline V gene, CDR1 is MGHRA and CDR2 is YSYEKL. Here the CDR3 DNA reads TGCGCCAGCAGCCAAGATCAGTCCGGGACTCACCGCTCCTACGAGCAGTACTTC. Amino acids: CASSQDQSGTHRSYEQYF.

The chain couples TRBV10-3 to TRBJ2-5; 7 bases fit TRBD1. The CDR3 covers 15 residues. Germline values: CDR1 ENHRY, CDR2 SYGVKD. V trimming: 3 bases; J trimming: 1 base; junction bases outside the gene matches: 5. In nucleotides, the CDR3 is TGTGCCATCAGTGACTGGGACAGCCGCCAAGAGACCCAGTACTTC. Encoded protein: CAISDWDSRQETQYF.

The chain recombines TRBV15 with TRBJ2-3; TRBD1 aligns across 11 bases. Losses at the gene ends were 5 bases for V and 5 bases for J; bases not matched to a gene: 6. Germline CDR1 LNHNV, CDR2 YYDKDF (reference sequence). This CDR3 has 15 amino acids. The CDR3 loop is CATSRSGTGGDTQYF. The DNA of the CDR3 is TGTGCCACCAGCCGGTCCGGGACAGGGGGAGATACGCAGTATTTT.

The chain links TRBV4-1 to TRBJ1-1, with D uncertain. Trimming took off 3 bases at V and 0 bases at J, with 14 bases between the two ends. The CDR3 totals 16 residues. The germline V gene has CDR1 MGHRA and CDR2 YSYEKL. The CDR3 DNA reads as TGCGCCAGCAGCCAGGGTCGAGGAAGACTGAACACTGAAGCTTTCTTT. Residues: CASSQGRGRLNTEAFF.

The chain links TRBV25-1 to TRBJ1-2; 10 bases map to TRBD1. Trimming removed 8 bases from V and 8 bases from J; junction bases left unmatched: 8. Per germline, CDR1 MGHDK and CDR2 SYGVNS. The CDR3 has 13 amino acids. The CDR3: CASLNDRGLGYTF. The CDR3 DNA sequence: TGTGCCAGCCTCAACGACAGGGGGCTCGGCTACACCTTC.

This chain links TRBV4-1 with TRBJ2-5; the match to TRBD2 covers 10 bases. The CDR3 runs 15 residues. Per germline, CDR1 MGHRA and CDR2 YSYEKL. Trimming cost V 6 bases and J 5 bases; bases outside gene matches: 9. The CDR3 protein is CASSAPGTSEETQYF. In DNA form, the CDR3 reads TGCGCCAGCAGTGCCCCCGGGACTAGCGAGGAGACCCAGTACTTC.

The J gene is TRBJ1-2, the V gene TRBV9; TRBD1 agrees at 8 bases. V lost 5 bases to trimming and J lost 6 bases; unmatched junction nucleotides: 9. Germline CDR1 reads SGDLS; CDR2 reads YYNGEE. The CDR3 is 14 amino acids. CDR3 bases: TGTGCCAGCAGTGGGGGAGGACAGGGCAATGGCTACACCTTC. It translates to CASSGGGQGNGYTF.

The J gene is TRBJ2-2, the V gene TRBV2, with TRBD2 matching 10 bases. The junction had 5 bases not matched to a gene; V was cut back by 2 bases and J by 5 bases. The CDR3 runs to 16 residues. The germline CDR1 and CDR2 sequences are SNHLY and FYNNEI. CDR3 DNA sequence: TGTGCCAGCAGTGAATCTAGCGGGGGACTTACCGGGGAGCTGTTTTTT. It encodes CASSESSGGLTGELFF.